These T cell receptor beta chains were read from a single sample in a study of preoperative IRX-2 immunotherapy in early breast cancer. Sequenced by immunoSEQ multiplex PCR; TCRdb stores in-frame clones only, minus some. Of 40,000 to 45,000 clones in the sample, roughly 80% were seen once. Source: tumor tissue, taken after IRX-2 immunotherapy. All receptors derive from a human donor with breast cancer. CDR3s include the opening cysteine and the closing phenylalanine or tryptophan. Some rows have no size entry. The others give once, few or many, or a class for an expanded clone.

CDR3 length,V gene,J gene,clone size,CDR3 protein
14,TRBV11-3,TRBJ1-1,medium-sized,CASSHGRQAEEAFF
15,TRBV1,TRBJ1-1,-,CASSPRIPGDTEAFF
13,TRBV7-8,TRBJ2-3,-,CASSSQGLDTQYF
14,TRBV7-1,TRBJ2-2,-,CAGTGLAATGELFF
14,TRBV12-5,TRBJ1-5,few,CASGLQGYNQPQHF
18,TRBV7-7,TRBJ1-5,-,CASTHKGPDRGLGQPQHF
16,TRBV11-3,TRBJ2-3,-,CASSLGSGGRTDTQYF
18,TRBV28,TRBJ2-3,-,CASRLPSGLGGNTDTQYF
14,TRBV11-3,TRBJ2-1,many,CASSRPEGLNEQFF
13,TRBV18,TRBJ2-7,-,CASSPGENYEQYF
17,TRBV6-1,TRBJ1-1,-,CASSEAGWEWMNTEAFF
13,TRBV25-1,TRBJ2-3,-,CASSGPLRDTQYF
15,TRBV7-7,TRBJ1-4,-,CASSLTSRDGEKLFF
14,TRBV14,TRBJ1-1,-,CASSPQLGGNEAFF
13,TRBV19,TRBJ2-1,-,CASSSLYGSQQFF
14,TRBV6-8,TRBJ1-2,once,CASSYGTGDYGYTF
11,TRBV6-7,TRBJ2-1,-,CASSPGQVGFF
14,TRBV23-1,TRBJ2-1,-,CASSGTSGGNEQFF
17,TRBV5-1,TRBJ1-6,once,CASSLASIRGLDSPLHF
17,TRBV6-8,TRBJ1-6,few,CASRGQKLSSYNSPLHF
14,TRBV11-3,TRBJ2-5,-,CASSPRLGGETQYF
14,TRBV16,TRBJ1-3,-,CASSQRGLGNTIYF
15,TRBV15,TRBJ2-2,few,CATSRVGGGTGELFF
16,TRBV5-1,TRBJ1-1,-,CASSLPTSGMNTEAFF
16,TRBV5-1,TRBJ1-1,-,CASSLATFGVGTEAFF
17,TRBV11-3,TRBJ2-3,-,CASSLDGGGAPTDTQYF
15,TRBV5-1,TRBJ2-3,-,CASSLGLAITDTQYF
14,TRBV10-2,TRBJ1-2,-,CASRMRGGLSGYTF
15,TRBV5-1,TRBJ1-2,-,CASSWANQGGYGYTF
15,TRBV14,TRBJ2-7,-,CASSLPGQGSYEQYF
15,TRBV30,TRBJ2-6,-,CAWSWSSSGANVLTF
15,TRBV7-8,TRBJ2-7,once,CASSVPGQGPYEQYF
15,TRBV5-1,TRBJ1-2,once,CASSLDRLGSYGYTF
14,TRBV1,TRBJ2-7,-,CASSQEGATYEQYF
14,TRBV6-8,TRBJ2-7,-,CASIYWGSSYEQYF
16,TRBV6-8,TRBJ2-3,-,CASQSGLAIFTDTQYF
12,TRBV29-1,TRBJ1-5,-,CSAHDVGQPQHF
14,TRBV19,TRBJ2-7,-,CASSPRTGSGEQYF
16,TRBV11-3,TRBJ2-2,-,CASSLWSRGGTGELFF
15,TRBV6-8,TRBJ1-2,-,CASRQDRAPNYGYTF
13,TRBV6-1,TRBJ1-2,-,CASSEAQGTGNTF
17,TRBV11-3,TRBJ1-5,-,CASSLKQNTLSNQPQHF